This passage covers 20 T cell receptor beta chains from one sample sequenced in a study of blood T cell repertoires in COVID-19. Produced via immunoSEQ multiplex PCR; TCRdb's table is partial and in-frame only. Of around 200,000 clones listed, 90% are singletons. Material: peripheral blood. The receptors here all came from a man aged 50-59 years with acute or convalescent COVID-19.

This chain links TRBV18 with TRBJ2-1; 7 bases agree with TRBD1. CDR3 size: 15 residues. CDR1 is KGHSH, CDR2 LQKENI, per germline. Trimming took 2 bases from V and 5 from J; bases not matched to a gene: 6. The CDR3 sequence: CASSPFGTDNNEQFF. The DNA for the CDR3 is TGTGCCAGCTCACCATTTGGGACAGATAACAATGAGCAGTTCTTC.

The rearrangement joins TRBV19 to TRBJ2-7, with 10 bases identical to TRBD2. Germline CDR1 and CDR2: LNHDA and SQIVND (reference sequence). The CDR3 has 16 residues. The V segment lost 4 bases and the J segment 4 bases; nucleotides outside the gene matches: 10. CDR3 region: CASSRDGLAGEYEQYF. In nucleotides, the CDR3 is TGTGCCAGTAGTAGAGATGGGCTAGCGGGAGAGTACGAGCAGTACTTC.

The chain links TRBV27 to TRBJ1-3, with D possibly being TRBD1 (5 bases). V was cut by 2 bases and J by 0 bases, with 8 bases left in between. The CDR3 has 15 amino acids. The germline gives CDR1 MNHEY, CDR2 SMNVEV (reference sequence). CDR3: CASSLQGISGNTIYF. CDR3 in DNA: TGTGCCAGCAGTTTACAGGGAATCTCTGGAAACACCATATATTTT.

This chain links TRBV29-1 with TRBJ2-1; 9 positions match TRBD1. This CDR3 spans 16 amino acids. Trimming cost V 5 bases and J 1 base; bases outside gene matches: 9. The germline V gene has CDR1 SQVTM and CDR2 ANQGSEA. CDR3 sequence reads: CSVLSRTGDSYNEQFF. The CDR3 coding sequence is TGCAGCGTTCTGAGTAGGACAGGGGATTCCTACAATGAGCAGTTCTTC.

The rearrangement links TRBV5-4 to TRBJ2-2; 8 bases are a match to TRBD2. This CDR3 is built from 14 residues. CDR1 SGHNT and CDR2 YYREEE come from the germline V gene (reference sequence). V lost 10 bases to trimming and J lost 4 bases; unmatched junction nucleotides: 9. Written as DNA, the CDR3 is TGTGCCGTTCCCCGCGGGGGGAGCACCGGGGAGCTGTTTTTT. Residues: CAVPRGGSTGELFF.

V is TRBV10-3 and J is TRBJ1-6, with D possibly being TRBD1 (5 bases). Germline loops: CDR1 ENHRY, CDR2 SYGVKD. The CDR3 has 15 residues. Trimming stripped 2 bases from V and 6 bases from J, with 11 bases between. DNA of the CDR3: TGTGCCATCAGTGAGCCAGGACAAGTTAATTCACCCCTCCACTTT. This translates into CAISEPGQVNSPLHF.

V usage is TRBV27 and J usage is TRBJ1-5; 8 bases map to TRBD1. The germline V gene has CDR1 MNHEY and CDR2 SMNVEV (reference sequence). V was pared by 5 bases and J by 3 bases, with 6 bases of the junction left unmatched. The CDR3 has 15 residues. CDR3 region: CASSPETGVNQPQHF. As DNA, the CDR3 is TGTGCCAGCAGTCCCGAGACAGGGGTCAATCAGCCCCAGCATTTT.

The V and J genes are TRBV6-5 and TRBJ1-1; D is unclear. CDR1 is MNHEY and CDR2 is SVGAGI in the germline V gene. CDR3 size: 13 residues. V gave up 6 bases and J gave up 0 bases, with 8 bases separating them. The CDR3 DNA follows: TGTGCCAGCAGACAGTTAATGAACACTGAAGCTTTCTTT. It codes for CASRQLMNTEAFF.

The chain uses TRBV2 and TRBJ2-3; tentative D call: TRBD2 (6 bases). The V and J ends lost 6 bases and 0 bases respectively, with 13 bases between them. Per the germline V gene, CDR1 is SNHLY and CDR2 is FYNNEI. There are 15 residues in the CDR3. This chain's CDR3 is CASSQDYYSTDTQYF. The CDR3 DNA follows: TGTGCCAGCAGCCAGGACTACTATAGCACAGATACGCAGTATTTT.

DNA of the CDR3: TGTGCCAGCAACTCCCAAAGTACCGGGGAGCTGTTTTTT. Amino acid sequence: CASNSQSTGELFF. V is TRBV6-5 and J is TRBJ2-2, with D uncertain. This CDR3 spans 13 amino acids. V was trimmed by 7 bases and J by 5 bases, leaving 11 bases between them. CDR1 and CDR2 (germline): MNHEY, SVGAGI.

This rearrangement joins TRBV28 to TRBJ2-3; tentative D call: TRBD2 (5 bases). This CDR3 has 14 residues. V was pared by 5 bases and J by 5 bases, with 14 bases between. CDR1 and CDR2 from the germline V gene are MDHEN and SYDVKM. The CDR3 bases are TGTGCCAGCAGTCGCCGAGGAGGTGGAGATACGCAGTATTTT. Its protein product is CASSRRGGGDTQYF.

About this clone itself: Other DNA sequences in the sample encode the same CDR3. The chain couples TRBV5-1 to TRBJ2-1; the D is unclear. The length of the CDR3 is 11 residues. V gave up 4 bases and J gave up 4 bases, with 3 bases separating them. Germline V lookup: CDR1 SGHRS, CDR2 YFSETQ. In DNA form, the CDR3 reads TGCGCCAGCAGCCTGTACAATGAGCAGTTCTTC. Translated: CASSLYNEQFF. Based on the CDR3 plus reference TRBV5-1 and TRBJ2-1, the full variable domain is KAGVTQTPRYLIKTRGQQVTLSCSPISGHRSVSWYQQTPGQGLQFLFEYFSETQRNKGNFPGRFSGRQFSNSRSEMNVSTLELGDSALYLCASSLYNEQFFGPGTRLTVL.

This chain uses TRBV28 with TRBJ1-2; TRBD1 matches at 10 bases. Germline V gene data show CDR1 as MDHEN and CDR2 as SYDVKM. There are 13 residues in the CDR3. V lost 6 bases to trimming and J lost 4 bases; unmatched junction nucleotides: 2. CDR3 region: CASRGTGAYGYTF. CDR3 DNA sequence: TGTGCCAGCAGGGGGACAGGGGCCTATGGCTACACCTTC.

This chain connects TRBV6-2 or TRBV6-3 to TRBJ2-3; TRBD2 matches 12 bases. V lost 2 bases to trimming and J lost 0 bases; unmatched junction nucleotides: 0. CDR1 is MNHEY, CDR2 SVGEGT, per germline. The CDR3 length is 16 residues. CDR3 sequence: CASSYGLAGSTDTQYF. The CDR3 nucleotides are TGTGCCAGCAGTTACGGACTAGCGGGGAGCACAGATACGCAGTATTTT.

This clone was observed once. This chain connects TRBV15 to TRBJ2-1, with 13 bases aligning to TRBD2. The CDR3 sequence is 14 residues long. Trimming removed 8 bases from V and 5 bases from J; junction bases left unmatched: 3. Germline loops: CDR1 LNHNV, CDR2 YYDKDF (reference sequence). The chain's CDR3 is CATRGTSGDNEQFF. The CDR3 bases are TGTGCCACCCGCGGGACTAGCGGGGACAATGAGCAGTTCTTC.

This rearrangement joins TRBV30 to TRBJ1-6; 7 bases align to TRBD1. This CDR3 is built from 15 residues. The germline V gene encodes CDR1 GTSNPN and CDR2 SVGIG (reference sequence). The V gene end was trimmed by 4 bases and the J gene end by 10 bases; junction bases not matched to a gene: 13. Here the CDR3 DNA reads TGTGCCTGGAAAACAGGGGAAGGAGCGGTATCACCCCTCCACTTT. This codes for CAWKTGEGAVSPLHF. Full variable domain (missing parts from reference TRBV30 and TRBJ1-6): SQTIHQWPATLVQPVGSPLSLECTVEGTSNPNLYWYRQAAGRGLQLLFYSVGIGQISSEVPQNLSASRPQDRQFILSSKKLLLSDSGFYLCAWKTGEGAVSPLHFGNGTRLTVT.

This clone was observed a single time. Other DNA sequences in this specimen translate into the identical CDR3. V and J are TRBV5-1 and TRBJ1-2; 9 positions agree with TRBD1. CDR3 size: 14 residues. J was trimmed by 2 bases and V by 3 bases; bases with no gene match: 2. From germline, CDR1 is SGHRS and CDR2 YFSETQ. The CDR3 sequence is CASSSGQGNYGYTF. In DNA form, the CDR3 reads TGCGCCAGCAGCTCGGGACAGGGCAACTATGGCTACACCTTC.

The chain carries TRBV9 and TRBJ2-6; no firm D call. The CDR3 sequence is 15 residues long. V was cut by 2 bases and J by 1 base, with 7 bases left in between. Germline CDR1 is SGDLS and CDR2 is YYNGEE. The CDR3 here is CASSVRSSGANVLTF. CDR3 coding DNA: TGTGCCAGCAGCGTCCGTTCTTCTGGGGCCAACGTCCTGACTTTC.

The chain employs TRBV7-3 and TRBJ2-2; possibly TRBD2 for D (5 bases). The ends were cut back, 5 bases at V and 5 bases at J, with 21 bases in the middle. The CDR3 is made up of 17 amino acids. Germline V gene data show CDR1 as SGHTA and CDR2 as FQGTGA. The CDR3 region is CASSARPGTALTGELFF. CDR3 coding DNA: TGTGCCAGCAGCGCTCGCCCGGGAACCGCCTTGACCGGGGAGCTGTTTTTT.

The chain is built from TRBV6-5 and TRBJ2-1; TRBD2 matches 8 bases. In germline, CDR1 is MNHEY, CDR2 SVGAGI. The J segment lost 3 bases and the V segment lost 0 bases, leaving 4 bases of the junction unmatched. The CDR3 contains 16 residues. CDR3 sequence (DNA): TGTGCCAGCAGTTACTCGGGCGCGGGGGGCTACAATGAGCAGTTCTTC. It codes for CASSYSGAGGYNEQFF.